Following are 31 T cell receptor beta chains from one sample sequenced in a study of OX40 agonist ivuxolimab in advanced cancers. Sequencing used immunoSEQ multiplex PCR; TCRdb keeps in-frame clones, though not all of them. The top ten hold 3.5% to 4% of the sample, which has tens of thousands of clones, about 89% seen once. The specimen comprised CD4+ or CD8+ T cells sorted from blood, sampled in a trial of the OX40 agonist ivuxolimab. Every receptor here comes from an adult with an advanced solid tumor such as melanoma, head and neck, liver or kidney cancer.

The V and J genes are TRBV10-2 and TRBJ2-3; D is possibly TRBD2 (6 bases). The CDR3 has 14 residues. Germline V lookup: CDR1 WSHSY, CDR2 SAAADI. Trimming removed 7 bases at V and 0 bases at J, with 11 bases between. The CDR3 DNA follows: TGCGCCAGCACAAGCGGGCCCAGCACAGATACGCAGTATTTT. This codes for CASTSGPSTDTQYF.

This clone was seen only once. The V call is TRBV27, the J call TRBJ2-2; D may be TRBD1 (6 bases). V gave up 0 bases and J gave up 1 base, with 12 bases separating them. Looked up from germline, CDR1 is MNHEY and CDR2 is SMNVEV (reference sequence). This CDR3 region has 17 residues. The CDR3 loop is CASSLSPGVMNTGELFF. CDR3 nucleotide sequence: TGTGCCAGCAGTTTATCCCCAGGGGTGATGAACACCGGGGAGCTGTTTTTT.

V gene TRBV7-9 combines with J gene TRBJ2-7, with 9 bases fitting TRBD1. Trimming cost V 4 bases and J 2 bases; bases outside gene matches: 3. The germline V gene encodes CDR1 SEHNR and CDR2 FQNEAQ (reference sequence). The CDR3 consists of 14 residues. The DNA of the CDR3 is TGTGCCAGCAGCTCCGGGACAGGGCCCTACGAGCAGTACTTC. It specifies CASSSGTGPYEQYF.

J is TRBJ2-7 and V is TRBV28; the D gene could be TRBD1 or TRBD2 (5 bases each). Germline V CDR1 and CDR2: MDHEN, SYDVKM. Trimming removed 4 bases from V and 3 bases from J, with 16 bases in between. The CDR3 extends over 15 amino acids. This CDR3 is CASSSNWRGDYEQYF. CDR3 DNA: TGTGCCAGCAGTTCTAACTGGCGAGGGGACTACGAGCAGTACTTC.

The V and J genes are TRBV5-4 and TRBJ2-1; 10 bases are shared with TRBD2. The CDR3 is made up of 14 amino acids. V shed 4 bases and J 7 bases; nucleotides not matched to a gene: 5. Germline V gives CDR1 SGHNT, CDR2 YYREEE (reference sequence). The CDR3 DNA follows: TGTGCCAGCAGCCGGGGACTAGCGCCTAATGAGCAGTTCTTC. It yields the protein CASSRGLAPNEQFF.

The rearrangement joins TRBV5-8 to TRBJ2-7; possibly TRBD1 for D (5 bases). This CDR3 has 15 residues. CDR1 and CDR2 from the germline V gene are SGHTS and YDEGEE. Trimming took 5 bases from V and 1 from J, leaving 16 bases between them. The CDR3, as DNA: TGTGCCAGCAGACACCGACAGCCCGGTTCCTACGAGCAGTACTTC. Protein sequence: CASRHRQPGSYEQYF.

The chain has TRBV27 and TRBJ1-5, with D tentatively TRBD1 (5 bases). CDR1 MNHEY and CDR2 SMNVEV come from the germline V gene (reference sequence). Trimming shortened V by 4 bases and J by 2 bases, and 9 bases separated the two germline ends. This CDR3 spans 14 amino acids. CDR3 sequence (DNA): TGTGCCAGCAGTTCAGGGCTAGGCAATCAGCCCCAGCATTTT. Translated: CASSSGLGNQPQHF.

The chain employs TRBV7-8 and TRBJ2-2; perhaps TRBD1 as D (5 bases). V gave up 4 bases and J gave up 2 bases, with 11 bases separating them. CDR3 length: 15 residues. Germline values: CDR1 SGHVS, CDR2 FQNEAQ. The CDR3 DNA is TGTGCCAGCAGCTCCTCTAGGGGCAACACCGGGGAGCTGTTTTTT. It encodes CASSSSRGNTGELFF.

The chain employs TRBV10-3 and TRBJ2-7, with 9 bases fitting TRBD1. The CDR3 runs to 15 residues. Losses at the gene ends were 5 bases for V and 4 bases for J; bases not matched to a gene: 9. Germline V gene data show CDR1 as ENHRY and CDR2 as SYGVKD. The CDR3, as DNA: TGTGCCATCAGTTCCCCCGACAGGGGGGATTACGAGCAGTACTTC. This encodes CAISSPDRGDYEQYF.

This chain uses TRBV19 with TRBJ1-5; maybe TRBD1 (6 bases). Trimming left V 1 base short and J 3 bases short, with 13 bases between. The germline gives CDR1 LNHDA, CDR2 SQIVND (reference sequence). CDR3 length: 16 amino acids. CDR3: CASSIATRGDNQPQHF. For the CDR3, the DNA is TGTGCCAGTAGTATAGCTACGAGGGGGGACAATCAGCCCCAGCATTTT.

The rearrangement joins TRBV27 to TRBJ2-5; TRBD2 agrees at 9 bases. The CDR3 has 16 amino acids. The junction had 3 bases not matched to a gene; V was cut back by 1 base and J by 0 bases. From germline, CDR1 is MNHEY and CDR2 SMNVEV (reference sequence). This CDR3 reads CASSLLASGDQETQYF. CDR3 in DNA: TGTGCCAGCAGTTTATTGGCTAGCGGGGACCAAGAGACCCAGTACTTC.

The chain is built from TRBV7-6 and TRBJ2-7, with D unresolved. The CDR3 totals 14 residues. From germline, CDR1 is SGHVS and CDR2 FNYEAQ. With 5 bases removed from V and 4 bases from J, the gap between germline ends came to 15 bases. CDR3 sequence reads: CASSAATFGYEQYF. CDR3 nucleotides: TGTGCCAGCAGCGCCGCCACCTTTGGGTACGAGCAGTACTTC.

The chain uses TRBV6-5 and TRBJ2-7; D gene unclear. V was pared by 8 bases and J by 6 bases, with 11 bases between. The length of the CDR3 is 11 residues. Germline loops: CDR1 MNHEY, CDR2 SVGAGI. CDR3 sequence: CASGTSGEQYF. The CDR3 DNA sequence: TGTGCCAGCGGCACCTCGGGCGAGCAGTACTTC.

This chain links TRBV2 with TRBJ2-3; D unresolved. Germline lookup yields CDR1 SNHLY and CDR2 FYNNEI. V dropped 6 bases and J dropped 1 base, with 5 bases sitting between them. This CDR3 contains 12 residues. CDR3 in amino acids: CASSAGTDTQYF. The CDR3 region has the DNA TGTGCCAGCAGCGCGGGCACAGATACGCAGTATTTT.

V gene TRBV28 combines with J gene TRBJ1-1; D is unresolved. CDR3 length: 12 amino acids. Germline CDR1 and CDR2: MDHEN and SYDVKM. The V gene lost 3 bases and the J gene lost 1 base, with 3 bases spanning the gap. Here the CDR3 reads CASSFPNTEAFF. The DNA of the CDR3 is TGTGCCAGCAGTTTCCCGAACACTGAAGCTTTCTTT. Using reference TRBV28 and TRBJ1-1 for the parts outside the CDR3, the full variable domain is DVKVTQSSRYLVKRTGEKVFLECVQDMDHENMFWYRQDPGLGLRLIYFSYDVKMKEKGDIPEGYSVSREKKERFSLILESASTNQTSMYLCASSFPNTEAFFGQGTRLTVV.

V is TRBV6-5 and J is TRBJ1-1; possibly TRBD1 for D (5 bases). The V end was cut by 7 bases, the J end by 3 bases, with 15 bases between. Germline CDR1 MNHEY, CDR2 SVGAGI. The CDR3 extends over 14 amino acids. CDR3 in amino acids: CASKPGRGDTEAFF. The CDR3 region has the DNA TGTGCCAGCAAGCCAGGGCGGGGGGACACTGAAGCTTTCTTT.

The rearrangement joins TRBV19 to TRBJ1-1; possible D gene TRBD1, 5 bases. The CDR3 has 16 amino acids. The germline V gene encodes CDR1 LNHDA and CDR2 SQIVND (reference sequence). The V end lost 6 bases, the J end lost 1 base, and 18 bases lay between the germline ends. CDR3 amino acids: CASSLGARTANTEAFF. The CDR3 nucleotides read TGTGCCAGTAGCCTTGGGGCCAGAACCGCGAACACTGAAGCTTTCTTT.

The chain couples TRBV28 to TRBJ1-5, with no clear D. The CDR3 is 13 amino acids. Between the trimmed V and J ends, which lost 1 base and 5 bases, there was a span of 6 bases. Germline CDR1 reads MDHEN; CDR2 reads SYDVKM. The DNA of the CDR3 is TGTGCCAGCAGTTTATTGGGCGATCAGCCCCAGCATTTT. Translation: CASSLLGDQPQHF.

The rearrangement links TRBV27 to TRBJ2-7; 10 bases are a match to TRBD1. The length of the CDR3 is 15 residues. The V segment lost 4 bases and the J segment 1 base; nucleotides outside the gene matches: 4. Germline lookup yields CDR1 MNHEY and CDR2 SMNVEV (reference sequence). The CDR3 protein is CASSSGTGASYEQYF. The CDR3 DNA reads as TGTGCCAGCAGTTCCGGGACAGGGGCGTCCTACGAGCAGTACTTC.

The chain combines TRBV5-1 with TRBJ2-7; unclear D gene. The CDR3 contains 14 residues. Germline values: CDR1 SGHRS, CDR2 YFSETQ. Between the trimmed V and J ends, which lost 5 bases and 3 bases, there was a span of 15 bases. The CDR3 coding sequence is TGCGCCAGCAGGTTTACGGACGGTGACTACGAGCAGTACTTC. Its translation is CASRFTDGDYEQYF.

V and J are TRBV15 and TRBJ2-7; D may match TRBD1 or TRBD2 (6 bases each). Trimming left V 2 bases short and J 5 bases short, with 10 bases between. CDR3 size: 13 residues. Germline values: CDR1 LNHNV, CDR2 YYDKDF (reference sequence). CDR3 bases: TGTGCCACCAGCAGACCCGGGGGCGACGAGCAGTACTTC. Residues: CATSRPGGDEQYF.

CDR3 nucleotides: TGTGCCAGCACCGTACAGGGACTCCGGGCGGATACGCAGTATTTT. Amino acids: CASTVQGLRADTQYF. The chain uses TRBV28 and TRBJ2-3; D is tentatively TRBD1 or TRBD2 (6 bases each). The CDR3 has 15 amino acids. Trimming pared 7 bases from V and 6 bases from J, leaving 20 bases between. Germline loops: CDR1 MDHEN, CDR2 SYDVKM.

J is TRBJ2-7 and V is TRBV7-2, with D unresolved. V dropped 2 bases and J dropped 3 bases, with 2 bases sitting between them. This CDR3 spans 11 amino acids. Per the germline V gene, CDR1 is SGHTA and CDR2 is FQGNSA. This CDR3 reads CASSLYYEQYF. The CDR3 nucleotides read TGTGCCAGCAGCTTATACTACGAGCAGTACTTC.

The chain joins TRBV6-6 to TRBJ2-5; D not certain. Trimming left V 2 bases short and J 5 bases short, with 6 bases between. The CDR3 loop spans 12 amino acids. The germline V gene has CDR1 MNHNY and CDR2 SVGAGI (reference sequence). The chain's CDR3 is CASSYPQETQYF. Written as DNA, the CDR3 is TGTGCCAGCAGTTACCCCCAGGAGACCCAGTACTTC.

This clone was observed a few times. V usage is TRBV7-9 and J usage is TRBJ1-1; D remains ambiguous. This CDR3 has 11 amino acids. With 11 bases removed from V and 4 bases from J, the gap between germline ends came to 11 bases. Germline-derived CDR1 and CDR2 are SEHNR and FQNEAQ (reference sequence). The CDR3 coding sequence is TGTGCCCTTAGGGAGGGCACTGAAGCTTTCTTT. It codes for CALREGTEAFF. Together with reference TRBV7-9 and TRBJ1-1, the CDR3 gives the full variable domain: DTGVSQNPRHKITKRGQNVTFRCDPISEHNRLYWYRQTLGQGPEFLTYFQNEAQLEKSRLLSDRFSAERPKGSFSTLEIQRTEQGDSAMYLCALREGTEAFFGQGTRLTVV.

The genes are TRBV28 and TRBJ2-5; tentative D call: TRBD1 (6 bases). Trimming cost V 2 bases and J 2 bases, with 15 bases left between them. The CDR3 totals 16 residues. Germline assignment: CDR1 MDHEN and CDR2 SYDVKM. CDR3 residues: CASSLGAQGWQETQYF. The CDR3, as DNA: TGTGCCAGCAGTTTAGGGGCGCAGGGGTGGCAAGAGACCCAGTACTTC.

This chain joins TRBV7-9 and TRBJ2-2; 7 nucleotides agree with TRBD1. CDR3 length: 15 amino acids. V trimming: 6 bases; J trimming: 4 bases; junction bases outside the gene matches: 8. The germline V gene encodes CDR1 SEHNR and CDR2 FQNEAQ (reference sequence). The CDR3 sequence: CASSSDRAGTGELFF. For the CDR3, the DNA is TGTGCCAGCAGTTCCGACAGGGCGGGCACCGGGGAGCTGTTTTTT.

J is TRBJ1-2 and V is TRBV2; D may be TRBD1 (6 bases). Germline assignment: CDR1 SNHLY and CDR2 FYNNEI. Trimming cost V 6 bases and J 3 bases, with 11 bases left between them. The CDR3 consists of 13 residues. CDR3 residues: CASRERGDYGYTF. As DNA, the CDR3 is TGTGCCAGCAGGGAGAGGGGGGACTATGGCTACACCTTC.

CDR3 amino acids: CASSGYEQYF. For the CDR3, the DNA is TGTGCCAGCAGTGGCTACGAGCAGTACTTC. This sequence joins TRBV25-1 and TRBJ2-7; no reliable D call. The CDR3 has 10 residues. V was trimmed by 4 bases and J by 3 bases, leaving 1 base between them. The V gene's germline CDR1 is MGHDK and CDR2 SYGVNS.

The chain carries TRBV9 and TRBJ2-7; TRBD1 agrees at 10 bases. The CDR3 runs 14 residues. The V gene end was trimmed by 4 bases and the J gene end by 6 bases; junction bases not matched to a gene: 7. CDR1 SGDLS and CDR2 YYNGEE come from the germline V gene. The CDR3 coding sequence is TGTGCCAGCAGCCTGGGACAGGGGACGAGCGAGCAGTACTTC. Its protein is CASSLGQGTSEQYF.

The rearrangement joins TRBV28 to TRBJ1-4; 8 nucleotides line up with TRBD1. The length of the CDR3 is 16 residues. With 5 bases clipped from V and 1 base from J, the junction kept 6 bases outside the gene matches. Germline CDR1 is MDHEN and CDR2 is SYDVKM. The CDR3 here is CASSLQDRGTNEKLFF. CDR3 DNA: TGTGCCAGCAGTCTACAAGACAGGGGAACTAATGAAAAACTGTTTTTT.